This TCR beta chain was sequenced for a study of blood T cell repertoires in COVID-19. The overall study: Whether acute or convalescent, the COVID-19 samples came from the United States, Italy and Spain.

The repertoire was sequenced with immunoSEQ multiplex PCR; TCRdb's copy has only in-frame clones and lacks some. The data hold roughly 280,000 clones, with over 85% observed a single time. In germline, CDR1 is SGHDN, CDR2 FVKESK. V was trimmed by 6 bases and J by 0 bases, leaving 8 bases between them. The CDR3 has 14 residues. The sample holds a few counts of this clone. Recovery meant two consecutive negative NP/OP PCR tests, professional clearance, or resolved symptoms. The sequenced sample consisted of PBMCs or T cells enriched from blood (not recorded which). The gene calls are TRBV14 and TRBJ2-2; tentative D call: TRBD2 (5 bases). This TCR was recovered from an older woman who had recovered from COVID-19. CDR3 nucleotide sequence: TGTGCCAGCAGAGCGGTCGCGAACACCGGGGAGCTGTTTTTT. Translating gives CASRAVANTGELFF. The whole variable domain, filled in from reference TRBV14 and TRBJ2-2, reads EAGVTQFPSHSVIEKGQTVTLRCDPISGHDNLYWYRRVMGKEIKFLLHFVKESKQDESGMPNNRFLAERTGGTYSTLKVQPAELEDSGVYFCASRAVANTGELFFGEGSRLTVL.